Following are 26 T cell receptor beta chains from one sample sequenced in a study of T cells after yellow fever vaccination. One entry per CDR3 protein, called by TCRdb with MiXCR from the 5' RACE reads. Of over 300,000 distinct CDR3 sequences in the sample, around 6.8% were seen once. This sample comprised PBMCs, obtained about 49 days after the first yellow fever vaccination. The receptor source for this set is a man between 18 and 35 years old who received the YFV17D yellow fever vaccine.

This clonotype was seen only a few times. J is TRBJ2-3 and V is TRBV7-2; 8 bases align to TRBD2. Losses at the gene ends were 5 bases for V and 4 bases for J; bases not matched to a gene: 8. The CDR3 sequence is 15 residues long. Germline CDR1 and CDR2: SGHTA and FQGNSA. CDR3 protein: CASSGNRGGADTQYF. CDR3 coding DNA: TGTGCCAGCAGCGGAAATCGGGGGGGGGCAGATACGCAGTATTTT.

V usage is TRBV6-2 or TRBV6-3 and J usage is TRBJ1-6, with D possibly matching TRBD1 (5 bases). Germline CDR1 reads MNHEY; CDR2 reads SVGEGT. CDR3 size: 14 residues. V was shortened by 4 bases and J by 9 bases, with 13 bases between the two germline ends. This CDR3 reads CASSFFQGGSPLHF. Written as DNA, the CDR3 is TGTGCCAGCAGTTTCTTTCAGGGCGGTTCACCCCTCCACTTT.

The sample holds many counts of this clonotype. The chain joins TRBV25-1 to TRBJ2-3; 9 bases agree with TRBD1. Looked up from germline, CDR1 is MGHDK and CDR2 is SYGVNS. The CDR3 contains 16 residues. V shed 3 bases, J shed 2 bases, and the junction held 6 bases outside the gene matches. The CDR3 protein is CASSDPGQGTTDTQYF. In DNA, the CDR3 is TGTGCCAGCAGTGATCCGGGACAGGGTACCACAGATACGCAGTATTTT.

This clonotype turned up a few times. No conserved phenylalanine or tryptophan is present at the end of the CDR3, so a read error is the likely explanation. The chain employs TRBV12-3 or TRBV12-4 and TRBJ2-3, with D possibly matching TRBD2 (6 bases). V dropped 4 bases and J dropped 3 bases, with 8 bases sitting between them. This CDR3 is built from 13 residues. The CDR3 DNA reads TGTGCCAGCAGTTCCCGGGGGACAGATACGCAGTATCTT. Encoded protein: CASSSRGTDTQYL.

This clonotype was seen a handful of times. The chain uses TRBV6-5 and TRBJ1-6; D gene ambiguous. V shed 6 bases and J shed 0 bases, with 6 bases lying between them. Germline assignment: CDR1 MNHEY and CDR2 SVGAGI. The CDR3 is 14 amino acids. The CDR3 protein is CASRVLSYNSPLHF. The CDR3 DNA sequence: TGTGCCAGCAGGGTACTCTCCTATAATTCACCCCTCCACTTT.

The sample holds many counts of this clonotype. The chain couples TRBV12-3 or TRBV12-4 to TRBJ1-1; D gene ambiguous. Trimming shortened V by 3 bases and J by 11 bases, and 10 bases separated the two germline ends. This CDR3 contains 11 residues. Here the CDR3 reads CASSFGLGAFF. The CDR3 region has the DNA TGTGCCAGCAGTTTTGGCCTAGGGGCTTTCTTT.

This clonotype was counted between two and nine times. The chain has TRBV12-3 or TRBV12-4 and TRBJ2-7, with TRBD1 matching over 12 bases. The CDR3 totals 19 residues. V lost 4 bases to trimming and J lost 5 bases; unmatched junction nucleotides: 18. The CDR3 protein is CASSWKETGQGALWHEQYV. DNA of the CDR3: TGTGCCAGCAGTTGGAAAGAGACGGGACAGGGGGCTCTGTGGCACGAGCAGTACGTC.

This clonotype was observed a few times. The chain has TRBV6-5 and TRBJ2-1, with D unclear. Germline V gene lookup returns CDR1 MNHEY and CDR2 SVGAGI. This CDR3 is built from 17 residues. V gave up 0 bases and J gave up 5 bases, with 17 bases separating them. CDR3 DNA: TGTGCCAGCAGTTACTCGCAGGACGACACCCAACACAATGAGCAGTTCTTC. It is translated as CASSYSQDDTQHNEQFF.

This clonotype was observed a few times. This sequence joins TRBV29-1 and TRBJ1-3, with D perhaps TRBD1 (5 bases). The CDR3 contains 14 residues. Germline values: CDR1 SQVTM, CDR2 ANQGSEA. V dropped 0 bases and J dropped 4 bases, with 10 bases sitting between them. Here the CDR3 reads CSVEDSGIGNTIYF. The CDR3 DNA sequence: TGCAGCGTTGAAGATTCAGGGATAGGAAACACCATATATTTT.

The gene calls are TRBV25-1 and TRBJ2-2; D may be TRBD1 or TRBD2 (6 bases each). With 1 base removed from V and 1 base from J, the gap between germline ends came to 10 bases. The length of the CDR3 is 16 residues. Germline V gene data show CDR1 as MGHDK and CDR2 as SYGVNS. The CDR3 nucleotides read TGTGCCAGCAGTGAATCTCGGGGGCGGAACACCGGGGAGCTGTTTTTT. It yields the protein CASSESRGRNTGELFF.

CDR3 sequence: CASSPWASPGTQYF. In DNA, the CDR3 is TGTGCCAGCAGCCCGTGGGCTAGCCCGGGGACCCAGTACTTC. The rearrangement joins TRBV7-2 to TRBJ2-5, with a weak D call TRBD2 (5 bases). Germline values: CDR1 SGHTA, CDR2 FQGNSA. The CDR3 length is 14 residues. Trimming removed 5 bases at V and 7 bases at J, with 17 bases between.

This clonotype was seen only a few times. The genes are TRBV7-9 and TRBJ2-5; 10 bases agree with TRBD1. The CDR3 has 15 amino acids. Germline-derived CDR1 and CDR2 are SEHNR and FQNEAQ (reference sequence). V lost 5 bases and J lost 3; bases outside the gene matches: 6. CDR3: CASSPDRGRKETQYF. CDR3 coding DNA: TGTGCCAGCAGCCCTGACAGGGGGCGAAAAGAGACCCAGTACTTC.

In this sample, this clonotype turned up a few times. The J gene is TRBJ2-5, the V gene TRBV27; tentatively, D is TRBD1 (6 bases). CDR1 and CDR2 (germline): MNHEY, SMNVEV (reference sequence). The CDR3 loop spans 16 amino acids. V was clipped by 6 bases and J by 5 bases, with 22 bases between them. CDR3 DNA sequence: TGTGCCAGCAGCAACACCGGGACACATATGGGGGAGACCCAGTACTTC. Translated, it gives CASSNTGTHMGETQYF.

This clonotype has only a few counts. This chain links TRBV29-1 with TRBJ2-5; D perhaps matches TRBD1 (5 bases). CDR1 and CDR2 from the germline V gene are SQVTM and ANQGSEA. V was clipped by 3 bases and J by 5 bases, with 7 bases between them. This CDR3 is 11 amino acids long. This CDR3 is CSVEKGETQYF. CDR3 in DNA: TGCAGCGTTGAGAAGGGGGAGACCCAGTACTTC.

This clonotype was seen repeatedly, ten times or more. The chain carries TRBV7-2 and TRBJ1-3; D remains ambiguous. Germline-derived CDR1 and CDR2 are SGHTA and FQGNSA. V lost 1 base and J lost 0, with 10 bases in between. The CDR3 is 16 amino acids. The CDR3 loop reads CASSLGPASSGNTIYF. The CDR3 DNA follows: TGTGCCAGCAGCTTAGGGCCAGCGAGCTCTGGAAACACCATATATTTT.

This clonotype was seen a handful of times. The V and J genes are TRBV2 and TRBJ2-5; no definite D call. CDR1 is SNHLY and CDR2 is FYNNEI in the germline V gene. The V end was cut by 4 bases, the J end by 4 bases, with 13 bases between. This CDR3 contains 14 residues. The CDR3 sequence: CASSVAGMAETQYF. DNA of the CDR3: TGTGCCAGCAGTGTGGCCGGTATGGCAGAGACCCAGTACTTC.

The V and J genes are TRBV4-3 and TRBJ1-1; no definite D call. The V end was cut by 4 bases, the J end by 3 bases, with 15 bases between. CDR1 LGHNA and CDR2 YSLEER come from the germline V gene. This CDR3 spans 15 amino acids. The CDR3 region is CASSPRRWADTEAFF. The CDR3 region has the DNA TGCGCCAGCAGCCCCCGCCGCTGGGCCGACACTGAAGCTTTCTTT.

This clonotype was detected only a few times. This chain links TRBV18 with TRBJ2-7; TRBD1 aligns across 10 bases. Germline CDR1 and CDR2: KGHSH and LQKENI. This CDR3 is 14 amino acids long. V gave up 3 bases and J gave up 5 bases; unmatched junction bases: 4. The CDR3 here is CASSPGQGSHEQYF. CDR3 DNA sequence: TGTGCCAGCTCACCGGGACAGGGGTCCCACGAGCAGTACTTC.

V gene TRBV5-4 combines with J gene TRBJ2-1, with a possible D match to TRBD1 (6 bases). V was pared by 1 base and J by 7 bases, with 12 bases between. Germline loops: CDR1 SGHNT, CDR2 YYREEE (reference sequence). The CDR3 sequence is 14 residues long. The CDR3 sequence: CASSLLGAGNEQFF. The CDR3 DNA reads as TGTGCCAGCAGCTTGTTGGGGGCCGGGAATGAGCAGTTCTTC.

Regarding this clonotype: The missing conserved phenylalanine or tryptophan at the end of this CDR3 makes a read error likely. The gene calls are TRBV12-3 or TRBV12-4 and TRBJ1-2; tentatively, D is TRBD1 (6 bases). Trimming took 5 bases from V and 8 from J, leaving 15 bases between them. The length of the CDR3 is 13 residues. For the CDR3, the DNA is TGTGCCAGCAGTGTTGACAGGACCGTAGGCTACACCCTC. Protein product: CASSVDRTVGYTL.

This clonotype has only a few counts. This rearrangement joins TRBV11-2 to TRBJ2-5; TRBD2 agrees at 8 bases. The germline gives CDR1 SGHAT, CDR2 FQNNGV. With V trimmed by 1 base and J by 3 bases, 13 bases remained unmatched. The CDR3 loop spans 18 amino acids. The CDR3 is CASSLGVPRGGWEETQYF. The CDR3 nucleotides read TGTGCCAGCAGCTTAGGGGTTCCTCGGGGGGGTTGGGAAGAGACCCAGTACTTC.

The V gene is TRBV7-9, the J gene TRBJ2-7, with D perhaps given as TRBD1 or TRBD2 (6 bases each). Trimming cost V 8 bases and J 2 bases, with 16 bases left between them. The germline CDR1 and CDR2 sequences are SEHNR and FQNEAQ (reference sequence). The CDR3 consists of 14 residues. The CDR3 DNA sequence: TGTGCCAGCCATGAGGGGGGAGAAGCCTACGAGCAGTACTTC. It encodes CASHEGGEAYEQYF.

This clonotype was observed many times. The V and J genes are TRBV11-1 and TRBJ2-3; D perhaps matches TRBD1 (6 bases). Between the trimmed V and J ends, which lost 3 bases and 6 bases, there was a span of 19 bases. There are 16 residues in the CDR3. Per germline, CDR1 SGHAT and CDR2 FQDESV (reference sequence). The CDR3 is CASSFPGQGTRDTQYF. The CDR3 coding sequence is TGTGCCAGCAGCTTCCCGGGGCAGGGGACGCGGGATACGCAGTATTTT.

This clonotype was seen only a few times. The rearrangement joins TRBV18 to TRBJ1-1; 7 bases align to TRBD1. V gave up 3 bases and J gave up 6 bases; unmatched junction bases: 10. The CDR3 length is 15 residues. The germline V gene has CDR1 KGHSH and CDR2 LQKENI. Written as DNA, the CDR3 is TGTGCCAGCTCACCCCCTGGACAGGTGGGGCCTGAAGCTTTCTTT. Residues: CASSPPGQVGPEAFF. The entire variable domain, with the rest obtained from reference TRBV18 and TRBJ1-1, is as follows: NAGVMQNPRHLVRRRGQEARLRCSPMKGHSHVYWYRQLPEEGLKFMVYLQKENIIDESGMPKERFSAEFPKEGPSILRIQQVVRGDSAAYFCASSPPGQVGPEAFFGQGTRLTVV.

The chain joins TRBV14 to TRBJ2-2, with D hard to call. Looked up from germline, CDR1 is SGHDN and CDR2 is FVKESK. The CDR3 consists of 13 residues. Trimming removed 2 bases at V and 6 bases at J, with 7 bases between. CDR3 loop: CASSQHSAGELFF. The DNA of the CDR3 is TGTGCCAGCAGCCAACACAGCGCCGGGGAGCTGTTTTTT.

This clonotype came up many times. The V and J genes are TRBV4-1 and TRBJ1-1; D is unresolved. Germline V CDR1 and CDR2: MGHRA, YSYEKL. The CDR3 consists of 15 residues. The V end was cut by 1 base, the J end by 1 base, with 10 bases between. In DNA form, the CDR3 reads TGCGCCAGCAGCCAAGGGGAGAACACGAACACTGAAGCTTTCTTT. It codes for CASSQGENTNTEAFF.